Presented here are 20 T cell receptor beta chains from one specimen sequenced in a study of low-dose radiotherapy and immunotherapy resistance in tumors. As for time point: after trial treatment. Treatment of the sample: LDRT plus nivolumab, ipilimumab, low-dose cyclophosphamide and aspirin (RACIN trial). cDNA synthesis used a TRAV/TRBV-specific primer set for both chains. Both a constant-region primer and a V-primer adapter served to amplify TCRs across roughly 21 PCR cycles. TCRdb processed the reads anew with MiXCR; each CDR3 protein has one entry. The top ten clones hold 6.5% to 7% of a sample with roughly 56,000 distinct CDR3 sequences, 20% to 25% of them seen once. Sequencing used PBMCs, obtained after low-dose radiotherapy plus immunotherapy. The receptors come from a male donor with prostate cancer.

This clonotype was counted many times. The V and J genes are TRBV20-1 and TRBJ2-5; D is perhaps TRBD2 (6 bases). V dropped 4 bases and J dropped 2 bases, with 17 bases sitting between them. This CDR3 comprises 15 residues. The germline V gene has CDR1 DFQATT and CDR2 SNEGSKA (reference sequence). DNA for the CDR3: TGCAGTGCTACCGGGGACTCTCGGGGTCAAGAGACCCAGTACTTC. This encodes CSATGDSRGQETQYF.

This clonotype showed up many times. This sequence joins TRBV7-8 and TRBJ2-3; 7 bases map to TRBD2. Germline CDR1 and CDR2: SGHVS and FQNEAQ. The CDR3 sequence is 15 residues long. V was pared by 5 bases and J by 5 bases, with 10 bases of the junction left unmatched. CDR3 sequence reads: CASSAGLGVGDTQYF. CDR3 nucleotide sequence: TGTGCCAGCAGCGCAGGACTAGGGGTTGGAGATACGCAGTATTTT.

The rearrangement uses TRBV5-4 and TRBJ2-1; tentative D call: TRBD2 (5 bases). Germline assignment: CDR1 SGHNT and CDR2 YYREEE (reference sequence). With 1 base removed from V and 4 bases from J, the gap between germline ends came to 12 bases. There are 15 residues in the CDR3. This CDR3 is CASSLTASSYNEQFF. The CDR3 bases are TGTGCCAGCAGCTTGACGGCTAGCAGTTACAATGAGCAGTTCTTC.

The genes are TRBV5-8 and TRBJ2-1; 11 positions agree with TRBD2. The CDR3 runs 13 residues. V gave up 4 bases and J gave up 12 bases; unmatched junction bases: 6. Per the germline V gene, CDR1 is SGHTS and CDR2 is YDEGEE. CDR3 DNA sequence: TGTGCCAGCAGCCCGGGACTAGCGGAGCGGCAGTTCTTC. Amino acids: CASSPGLAERQFF.

This clonotype came up many times. J is TRBJ2-1 and V is TRBV20-1; D unresolved. V lost 6 bases to trimming and J lost 0 bases, with 9 bases between them. Germline CDR1 and CDR2: DFQATT and SNEGSKA (reference sequence). This CDR3 spans 13 amino acids. The DNA of the CDR3 is TGCAGTGCCTGGCCCAGCTCCTACAATGAGCAGTTCTTC. Protein: CSAWPSSYNEQFF.

This clonotype was recorded many times. The chain carries TRBV6-2 or TRBV6-3 and TRBJ2-2; possibly TRBD1 for D (5 bases). The ends were cut back, 11 bases at V and 6 bases at J, with 16 bases in the middle. The CDR3 sequence is 13 residues long. Germline assignment: CDR1 MNHEY and CDR2 SVGEGT. The CDR3 protein is CAARRGIAGELFF. The CDR3 DNA is TGTGCCGCCCGAAGGGGTATCGCCGGGGAGCTGTTTTTT.

This clonotype has a count of ten or more. This chain uses TRBV14 with TRBJ2-7, with D perhaps TRBD1 (5 bases). CDR3 length: 13 amino acids. From germline, CDR1 is SGHDN and CDR2 FVKESK. Trimming removed 1 base from V and 4 bases from J, with 8 bases in between. In DNA form, the CDR3 reads TGTGCCAGCAGCCAAGTCCCAGGGTACGAGCAGTACTTC. This sequence encodes CASSQVPGYEQYF.

This clonotype has ten or more counts. V is TRBV18 and J is TRBJ2-1; 11 nucleotides line up with TRBD1. This CDR3 region has 15 residues. Germline values: CDR1 KGHSH, CDR2 LQKENI. J lost 7 bases, V lost 0 bases, and 2 bases had no gene match. The CDR3 reads CASSPPDRGRNEQFF. DNA of the CDR3: TGTGCCAGCTCACCACCGGACAGGGGGCGAAATGAGCAGTTCTTC.

In this sample, this clonotype turned up once. The chain couples TRBV11-1 to TRBJ2-1, with 7 bases lining up with TRBD2. Trimming took 3 bases from V and 6 from J; bases not matched to a gene: 5. The germline gives CDR1 SGHAT, CDR2 FQDESV (reference sequence). The CDR3 extends over 14 amino acids. The CDR3, as DNA: TGTGCCAGCAGCTTCAGCGGGATGGGCAATGAGCAGTTCTTC. Amino acid sequence: CASSFSGMGNEQFF.

This clonotype was counted at least ten times. The rearrangement joins TRBV10-3 to TRBJ2-7, with 8 bases identical to TRBD1. The CDR3 totals 14 residues. Germline CDR1 is ENHRY and CDR2 is SYGVKD. The V and J ends lost 5 bases and 3 bases, in that order; junction bases with no gene match: 6. The CDR3 protein is CAISRTGNNYEQYF. The CDR3 nucleotides are TGTGCCATCAGTAGGACAGGGAACAACTACGAGCAGTACTTC.

This clonotype came up many times. The rearrangement joins TRBV24-1 to TRBJ2-5; the D gene is possibly TRBD2 (6 bases). The CDR3 length is 13 residues. V was trimmed by 3 bases and J by 6 bases, leaving 10 bases between them. Per germline, CDR1 KGHDR and CDR2 SFDVKD. This CDR3 reads CATSDGAGKTQYF. The CDR3 bases are TGTGCCACCAGTGATGGGGCGGGAAAGACCCAGTACTTC.

This clonotype was recorded at least ten times. The chain carries TRBV5-1 and TRBJ2-3; 8 bases match TRBD2. V dropped 4 bases and J dropped 5; count of bases not matched to a gene: 3. The germline gives CDR1 SGHRS, CDR2 YFSETQ. The CDR3 spans 13 residues. This CDR3 reads CASSGLAGDTQYF. CDR3 DNA sequence: TGCGCCAGCAGCGGACTAGCCGGAGATACGCAGTATTTT.

This clonotype was recorded only once. The CDR3 region is CASSLTTGELFF. For the CDR3, the DNA is TGCGCCAGCAGCTTGACTACCGGGGAGCTGTTTTTT. The V and J genes are TRBV5-1 and TRBJ2-2, with unresolved D. The ends were cut back, 1 base at V and 5 bases at J, with 3 bases in the middle. The V gene's germline CDR1 is SGHRS and CDR2 YFSETQ. The CDR3 sequence is 12 residues long.

As to this clonotype: This clone may be a read error of a much larger clone one base away. This chain connects TRBV27 to TRBJ1-1; TRBD1 matches at 9 bases. The junction had 12 bases not matched to a gene; V was cut back by 9 bases and J by 4 bases. CDR3 length equals 15 residues. CDR1 MNHEY and CDR2 SMNVEV come from the germline V gene (reference sequence). The CDR3 loop reads CARSLEGQGSTEAFF. The CDR3 nucleotides read TGTGCCAGGAGTCTGGAGGGACAGGGTTCCACTGAAGCTTTCTTT.

This clonotype was recorded at least ten times. The chain uses TRBV19 and TRBJ1-5; possible D gene TRBD1, 6 bases. With 5 bases removed from V and 4 bases from J, the gap between germline ends came to 15 bases. CDR3 size: 15 residues. Germline loops: CDR1 LNHDA, CDR2 SQIVND (reference sequence). CDR3 sequence: CASSGAGARNQPQHF. For the CDR3, the DNA is TGTGCCAGTAGTGGGGCAGGGGCGCGAAATCAGCCCCAGCATTTT.

The rearrangement links TRBV27 to TRBJ2-5, with a possible D match to TRBD2 (5 bases). The germline V gene encodes CDR1 MNHEY and CDR2 SMNVEV (reference sequence). Trimming stripped 1 base from V and 1 base from J, with 13 bases between. The length of the CDR3 is 16 residues. CDR3 coding DNA: TGTGCCAGCAGTTTATTTGCCCTAGCAGCCCAAGAGACCCAGTACTTC. This translates into CASSLFALAAQETQYF.

The chain joins TRBV28 to TRBJ2-5; D not resolved. The CDR3 totals 12 residues. Germline V gives CDR1 MDHEN, CDR2 SYDVKM. The ends were cut back, 6 bases at V and 4 bases at J, with 9 bases in the middle. This chain's CDR3 is CASRRGLETQYF. The CDR3 DNA is TGTGCCAGCAGAAGAGGTCTAGAGACCCAGTACTTC.

Note on this clonotype: A read error may explain this, as a much larger clone is one base away. V gene TRBV7-3 combines with J gene TRBJ2-7; TRBD2 matches 12 bases. This CDR3 has 15 residues. J was trimmed by 7 bases and V by 4 bases; bases with no gene match: 8. CDR1 and CDR2 from the germline V gene are SGHTA and FQGTGA. For the CDR3, the DNA is TGTGCCAGCAGCTCTAGACTAGCGGGGGATAATGAGCAGTACTTC. It specifies CASSSRLAGDNEQYF.

This clonotype was detected only a few times. The chain joins TRBV3-1 to TRBJ2-7, with 10 nucleotides matching TRBD2. Germline V lookup: CDR1 LGHDT, CDR2 YNNKEL (reference sequence). The CDR3 sequence is 16 residues long. With 4 bases clipped from V and 1 base from J, the junction kept 7 bases outside the gene matches. This chain's CDR3 is CASSPLSTSGSYEQYF. CDR3 DNA sequence: TGTGCCAGCAGCCCCTTGTCGACTAGCGGGTCCTACGAGCAGTACTTC.

The sample holds many counts of this clonotype. The chain recombines TRBV4-3 with TRBJ1-2; a weak D match, TRBD1 (5 bases). V was shortened by 0 bases and J by 4 bases, with 6 bases between the two germline ends. The CDR3 runs to 13 residues. Per germline, CDR1 LGHNA and CDR2 YSLEER. Written as DNA, the CDR3 is TGCGCCAGCAGCCAAGATCAGGGCTATGGCTACACCTTC. It is translated as CASSQDQGYGYTF.